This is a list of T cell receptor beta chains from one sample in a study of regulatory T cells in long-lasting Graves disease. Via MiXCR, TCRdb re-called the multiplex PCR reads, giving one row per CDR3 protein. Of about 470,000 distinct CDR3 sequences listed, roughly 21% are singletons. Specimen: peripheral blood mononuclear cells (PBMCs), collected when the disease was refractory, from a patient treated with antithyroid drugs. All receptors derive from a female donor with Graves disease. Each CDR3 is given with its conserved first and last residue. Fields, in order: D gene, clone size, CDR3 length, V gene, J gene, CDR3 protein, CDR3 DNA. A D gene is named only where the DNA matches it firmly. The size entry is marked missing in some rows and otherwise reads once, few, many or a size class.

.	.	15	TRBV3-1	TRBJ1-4	CASSQGSGGYEKLFF	TGTGCCAGCAGCCAAGGATCTGGGGGTTATGAAAAACTGTTTTTT
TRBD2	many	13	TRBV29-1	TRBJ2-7	CSVSGGHSYEQYF	TGCAGCGTGAGCGGGGGGCACTCCTACGAGCAGTACTTC
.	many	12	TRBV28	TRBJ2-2	CASTHDTGELFF	TGTGCCAGCACCCATGACACCGGGGAGCTGTTTTTT
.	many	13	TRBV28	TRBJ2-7	CASSTGVTYEQYF	TGTGCCAGCAGTACTGGGGTCACCTACGAGCAGTACTTC
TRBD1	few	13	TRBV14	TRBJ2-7	CASRQTGGDEQYF	TGTGCCAGCAGACAGACAGGGGGCGACGAGCAGTACTTC
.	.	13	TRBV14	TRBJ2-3	CASSQNSPDTQYF	TGCGCCAGCAGCCAGAACAGCCCAGATACGCAGTATTTT
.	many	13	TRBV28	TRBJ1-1	CASSLDGPVEAFF	TGTGCCAGCAGTTTGGACGGTCCCGTAGAAGCTTTCTTT
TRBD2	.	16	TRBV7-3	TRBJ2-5	CASSLSRASGGETQYF	TGTGCCAGCAGCTTAAGTAGGGCTAGCGGAGGAGAGACCCAGTACTTC
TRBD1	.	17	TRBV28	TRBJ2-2	CASSPLRQGAVTGELFF	TGTGCCAGCAGTCCCCTACGCCAGGGGGCGGTCACCGGGGAGCTGTTTTTT
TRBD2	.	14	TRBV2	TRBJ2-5	CASSDGGGGETQYF	TGTGCCAGCAGTGACGGGGGGGGGGGAGAGACCCAGTACTTC
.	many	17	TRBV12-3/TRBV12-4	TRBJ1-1	CASSSPGHRMMNTEAFF	TGTGCCAGCAGCTCCCCGGGACATAGAATGATGAACACTGAAGCTTTCTTT
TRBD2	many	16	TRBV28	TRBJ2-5	CASSLPGLAGVETQYF	TGTGCCAGCAGTCTCCCGGGACTAGCGGGGGTAGAGACCCAGTACTTC
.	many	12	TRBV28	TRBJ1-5	CASSPALAPQHF	TGTGCCAGCAGTCCCGCCCTGGCGCCCCAGCATTTT
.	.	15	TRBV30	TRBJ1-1	CAWSPSGRRNTEAFF	TGTGCCTGGAGTCCCTCGGGCAGACGGAACACTGAAGCTTTCTTT
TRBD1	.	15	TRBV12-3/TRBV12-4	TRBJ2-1	CASRLQGAEYNEQFF	TGTGCCAGCAGGCTACAGGGGGCAGAATACAATGAGCAGTTCTTC
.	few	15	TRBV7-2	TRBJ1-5	CASSRTGGGAQPQHF	TGTGCCAGCAGCCGCACCGGGGGGGGGGCCCAGCCCCAGCATTTT
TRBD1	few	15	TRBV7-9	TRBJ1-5	CASSLGTGANQPQHF	TGTGCCAGCAGCTTAGGGACAGGGGCAAATCAGCCCCAGCATTTT
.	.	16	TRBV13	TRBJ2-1	CASSLAGVSSYNEQFF	TGTGCCAGCAGCTTGGCCGGGGTGAGCTCCTACAATGAGCAGTTCTTC
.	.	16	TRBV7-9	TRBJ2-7	CASSLVVGLGVYEQYF	TGTGCCAGCAGCTTAGTGGTGGGTTTGGGGGTCTACGAGCAGTACTTC
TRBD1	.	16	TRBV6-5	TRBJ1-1	CASSYGDRGGLTEAFF	TGTGCCAGCAGTTATGGGGACAGGGGAGGCCTCACTGAAGCTTTCTTT
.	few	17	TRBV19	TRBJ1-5	CASSPPRDVYSNQPQHF	TGTGCCAGTAGTCCTCCTCGCGACGTTTATAGCAATCAGCCCCAGCATTTT
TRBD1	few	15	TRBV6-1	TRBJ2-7	CASSLAGTGKGEQYF	TGTGCCAGCAGTCTGGCCGGGACAGGGAAAGGCGAGCAGTACTTC